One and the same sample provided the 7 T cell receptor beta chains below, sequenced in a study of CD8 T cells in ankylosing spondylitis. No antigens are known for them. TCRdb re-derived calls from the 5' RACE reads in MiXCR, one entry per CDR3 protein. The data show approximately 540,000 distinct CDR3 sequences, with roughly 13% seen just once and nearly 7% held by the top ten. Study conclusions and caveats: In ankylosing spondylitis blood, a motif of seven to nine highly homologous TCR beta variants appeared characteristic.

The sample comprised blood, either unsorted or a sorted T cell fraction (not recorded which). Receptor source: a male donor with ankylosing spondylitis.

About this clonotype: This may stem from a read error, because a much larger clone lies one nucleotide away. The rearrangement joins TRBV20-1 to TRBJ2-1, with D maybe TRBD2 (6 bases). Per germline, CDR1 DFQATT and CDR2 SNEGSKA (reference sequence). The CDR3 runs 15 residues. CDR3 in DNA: TGCTGTGCTGACGATTCTAGCGACGCAATCAATGAGCAGTTCTTC. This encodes CCADDSSDAINEQFF.

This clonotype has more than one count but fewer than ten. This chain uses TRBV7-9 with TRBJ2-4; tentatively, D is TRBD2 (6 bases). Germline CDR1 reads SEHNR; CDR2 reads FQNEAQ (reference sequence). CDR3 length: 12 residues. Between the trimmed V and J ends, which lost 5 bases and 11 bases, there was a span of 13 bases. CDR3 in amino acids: CASSPPGLLQYF. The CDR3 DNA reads TGTGCCAGCAGCCCTCCGGGACTTCTTCAGTACTTC.

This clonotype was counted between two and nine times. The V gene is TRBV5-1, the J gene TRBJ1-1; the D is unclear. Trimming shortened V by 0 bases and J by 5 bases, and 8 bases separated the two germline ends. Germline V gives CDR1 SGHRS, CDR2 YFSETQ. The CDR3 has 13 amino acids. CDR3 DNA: TGCGCCAGCAGCTTGGTTGCACGGACTGAAGCTTTCTTT. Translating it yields CASSLVARTEAFF.

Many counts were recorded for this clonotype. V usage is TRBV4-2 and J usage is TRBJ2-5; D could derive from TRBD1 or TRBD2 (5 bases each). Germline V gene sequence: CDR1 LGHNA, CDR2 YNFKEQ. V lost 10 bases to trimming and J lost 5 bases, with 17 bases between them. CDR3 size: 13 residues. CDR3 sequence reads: CATRVGGEETQYF. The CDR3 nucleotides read TGTGCCACCAGGGTTGGGGGAGAGGAGACCCAGTACTTC.

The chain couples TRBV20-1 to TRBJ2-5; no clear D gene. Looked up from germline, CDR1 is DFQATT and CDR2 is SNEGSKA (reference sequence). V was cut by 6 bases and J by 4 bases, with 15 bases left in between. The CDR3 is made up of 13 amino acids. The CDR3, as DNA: TGCAGTGCCAGGCCTTTAGGGTTAGAGACCCAGTACTTC. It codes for CSARPLGLETQYF.

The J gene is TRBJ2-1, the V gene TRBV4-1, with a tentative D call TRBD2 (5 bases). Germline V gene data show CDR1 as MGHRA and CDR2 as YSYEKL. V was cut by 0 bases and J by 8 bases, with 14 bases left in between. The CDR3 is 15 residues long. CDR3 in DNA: TGCGCCAGCAGCCAAGAGAGGTCGGGGTTCTATGAGCAGTTCTTC. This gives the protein CASSQERSGFYEQFF.

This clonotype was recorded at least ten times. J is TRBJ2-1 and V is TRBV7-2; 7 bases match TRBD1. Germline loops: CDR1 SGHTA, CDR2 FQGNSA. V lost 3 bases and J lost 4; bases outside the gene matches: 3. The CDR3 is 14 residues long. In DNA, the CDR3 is TGTGCCAGCAGCTTGGGACAGTTATACAATGAGCAGTTCTTC. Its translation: CASSLGQLYNEQFF.